A single sample gave rise to the 17 T cell receptor beta chains below, sequenced in a study of shared clonotypes between healthy human individuals (dated by TCRdb to the early 2020s). Library prep was done by the immunoSEQ multiplex PCR assay. TCRdb took over this immuneACCESS table, retaining in-frame rearrangements with V and J assigned. Such tables are incomplete; in checked studies, under half of the missing clones stem from an unresolved V gene, and the remainder is unexplained. For this sample the table gives about 1.5 million clones, of which 98% were detected only once. The top ten constitute about 0.45% of the sample. Sequenced sample: naive CD4+ T cells sorted from blood. The cell subset or site label of this sample denotes: CD45RA+ positively selected. The receptors originated from a man aged 30-40 years in good health.

The chain employs TRBV28 and TRBJ2-7; 7 nucleotides agree with TRBD2. With 5 bases clipped from V and 0 bases from J, the junction kept 7 bases outside the gene matches. From germline, CDR1 is MDHEN and CDR2 SYDVKM. The CDR3 sequence is 15 residues long. The CDR3 sequence is CASSPPRGNSYEQYF. The CDR3 DNA reads TGTGCCAGCAGTCCCCCGCGGGGGAACTCCTACGAGCAGTACTTC.

The rearrangement joins TRBV30 to TRBJ1-4; D gene ambiguous. The germline V gene has CDR1 GTSNPN and CDR2 SVGIG (reference sequence). CDR3 length: 13 residues. V was shortened by 1 base and J by 4 bases, with 7 bases between the two germline ends. CDR3 sequence: CAWSANLNEKLFF. CDR3 coding DNA: TGTGCCTGGAGTGCAAACCTTAATGAAAAACTGTTTTTT.

The CDR3 protein is CASSLTGSRSYEQYF. DNA of the CDR3: TGTGCCAGCAGCTTAACTGGATCTCGGTCTTACGAGCAGTACTTC. The chain combines TRBV11-2 with TRBJ2-7; unclear D gene. CDR1 SGHAT and CDR2 FQNNGV come from the germline V gene. V was shortened by 2 bases and J by 4 bases, with 15 bases between the two germline ends. The length of the CDR3 is 15 residues.

This chain connects TRBV7-2 to TRBJ1-4; D unclear. CDR1 is SGHTA and CDR2 is FQGNSA in the germline V gene. The CDR3 has 15 amino acids. The V end was cut by 5 bases, the J end by 0 bases, with 10 bases between. CDR3 DNA: TGTGCCAGCAGCCCCGGAGTTGCAACTAATGAAAAACTGTTTTTT. It encodes CASSPGVATNEKLFF.

The chain has TRBV4-3 and TRBJ2-5; TRBD1 agrees at 8 bases. CDR3 size: 15 residues. Trimming cost V 2 bases and J 4 bases; bases outside gene matches: 6. Germline lookup yields CDR1 LGHNA and CDR2 YSLEER. The CDR3 here is CASSQMTGEGETQYF. Here the CDR3 DNA reads TGCGCCAGCAGCCAAATGACAGGGGAAGGAGAGACCCAGTACTTC.

The CDR3, as DNA: TGTGCCAGCAGTCAAGCTAACTATGGCTACACCTTC. Translated, it gives CASSQANYGYTF. The V and J genes are TRBV28 and TRBJ1-2; D remains unclear. The V end was cut by 5 bases, the J end by 0 bases, with 4 bases between. The CDR3 length is 12 residues. Germline V lookup: CDR1 MDHEN, CDR2 SYDVKM.

This chain uses TRBV5-4 with TRBJ1-2; the match to TRBD1 covers 7 bases. The CDR3 is made up of 18 amino acids. In germline, CDR1 is SGHNT, CDR2 YYREEE (reference sequence). Trimming cost V 4 bases and J 0 bases; bases outside gene matches: 15. For the CDR3, the DNA is TGTGCCAGCAGCGGACCGTTGGGGCAGGGGGTAGCTAACTATGGCTACACCTTC. It yields the protein CASSGPLGQGVANYGYTF. Supplemented by reference TRBV5-4 and TRBJ1-2, the full variable domain reads ETGVTQSPTHLIKTRGQQVTLRCSSQSGHNTVSWYQQALGQGPQFIFQYYREEENGRGNFPPRFSGLQFPNYSSELNVNALELDDSALYLCASSGPLGQGVANYGYTFGSGTRLTVV.

A remark on this clone: Distinct nucleotide sequences in the sample also encode this CDR3. CDR3 region: CASSFTGGETQYF. CDR3 sequence (DNA): TGCGCCAGCAGCTTTACAGGGGGAGAGACCCAGTACTTC. This rearrangement joins TRBV5-1 to TRBJ2-5; TRBD1 agrees at 8 bases. The CDR3 sequence is 13 residues long. Germline CDR1 reads SGHRS; CDR2 reads YFSETQ. Germline trimming cut 2 bases from V and 4 bases from J; bases unmatched to any gene: 1.

V gene TRBV7-2 combines with J gene TRBJ2-3, with unresolved D. The CDR3 loop spans 16 amino acids. Trimming removed 1 base at V and 2 bases at J, with 13 bases between. Per the germline V gene, CDR1 is SGHTA and CDR2 is FQGNSA. The CDR3 region is CASSLVGWSDTDTQYF. CDR3 nucleotide sequence: TGTGCCAGCAGCTTAGTAGGTTGGTCGGACACAGATACGCAGTATTTT.

The chain combines TRBV7-7 with TRBJ2-7, with D tentatively TRBD2 (6 bases). The CDR3 runs 15 residues. The germline gives CDR1 SSHAT, CDR2 FNYEAQ (reference sequence). The V gene lost 0 bases and the J gene lost 0 bases, with 9 bases spanning the gap. Written as DNA, the CDR3 is TGTGCCAGCAGCTTAGCCGACGGGAGCTCCTACGAGCAGTACTTC. Translating it yields CASSLADGSSYEQYF.

The chain combines TRBV5-4 with TRBJ2-7, with 9 bases matching TRBD1. V lost 4 bases, J lost 9 bases, and 11 bases stayed unmatched. CDR1 and CDR2 (germline): SGHNT, YYREEE (reference sequence). The CDR3 is made up of 14 amino acids. CDR3 DNA: TGTGCCAGCAGCAGCGGACAGGGGCTCGTCCGGCAGTACTTC. This codes for CASSSGQGLVRQYF.

This clone was seen a few times. The genes are TRBV19 and TRBJ2-7; no clear D. This CDR3 contains 15 residues. V lost 5 bases and J lost 3, with 17 bases in between. The germline CDR1 and CDR2 sequences are LNHDA and SQIVND (reference sequence). CDR3 bases: TGTGCCAGTAGTCCAAAACTGGTCGGTTACTACGAGCAGTACTTC. It encodes CASSPKLVGYYEQYF.

The rearrangement joins TRBV10-2 to TRBJ1-1; D is unclear. Per the germline V gene, CDR1 is WSHSY and CDR2 is SAAADI. V lost 3 bases and J 1 base, leaving 12 bases between the germline ends. CDR3 length: 15 residues. CDR3 coding DNA: TGCGCCAGCAGTGACAGGCCCAGCCCGAACACTGAAGCTTTCTTT. Translation: CASSDRPSPNTEAFF.

The V gene is TRBV15, the J gene TRBJ2-1, with a weak D call TRBD1 (5 bases). In germline, CDR1 is LNHNV, CDR2 YYDKDF (reference sequence). Trimming took off 0 bases at V and 2 bases at J, with 14 bases between the two ends. The CDR3 runs to 17 residues. In DNA, the CDR3 is TGTGCCACCAGCAGAGACACCCAGCTAGGGGCCTACAATGAGCAGTTCTTC. Its protein is CATSRDTQLGAYNEQFF. Looking up the rest from reference TRBV15 and TRBJ2-1 gives the full variable domain: DAMVIQNPRYQVTQFGKPVTLSCSQTLNHNVMYWYQQKSSQAPKLLFHYYDKDFNNEADTPDNFQSRRPNTSFCFLDIRSPGLGDTAMYLCATSRDTQLGAYNEQFFGPGTRLTVL.

The chain has TRBV7-2 and TRBJ2-2; 12 bases align to TRBD2. This CDR3 is 18 amino acids long. J was trimmed by 4 bases and V by 3 bases; bases with no gene match: 9. Looked up from germline, CDR1 is SGHTA and CDR2 is FQGNSA. CDR3 protein: CASSLASGRALPTGELFF. The DNA for the CDR3 is TGTGCCAGCAGCTTGGCTAGCGGGAGGGCCTTACCCACCGGGGAGCTGTTTTTT.

The chain couples TRBV14 to TRBJ2-7; D is unresolved. Trimming pared 1 base from V and 0 bases from J, leaving 10 bases between. The CDR3 has 15 residues. Looked up from germline, CDR1 is SGHDN and CDR2 is FVKESK. CDR3 bases: TGTGCCAGCAGCCAAGGGGTACACCGCTCCTACGAGCAGTACTTC. Residues: CASSQGVHRSYEQYF.

V is TRBV29-1 and J is TRBJ1-2, with D tentatively TRBD1 (5 bases). V was pared by 2 bases and J by 8 bases, with 9 bases between. This CDR3 comprises 11 residues. Germline-derived CDR1 and CDR2 are SQVTM and ANQGSEA. This CDR3 is CSVEIGAGYTF. The CDR3 coding sequence is TGCAGCGTTGAAATAGGGGCGGGCTACACCTTC.